The present T cell receptor (beta chain) was sequenced within a study of T cell responses to AZD1222 COVID-19 vaccine. About this clone itself: What it binds is not known.

This CDR3 spans 13 amino acids. Deletions cut 6 bases from V and 2 bases from J, with 10 bases between. In germline, CDR1 is SEHNR, CDR2 FQNEAQ (reference sequence). TCRdb keeps only in-frame clones here, not all; method: immunoSEQ multiplex PCR. The sample includes 120,000 to 150,000 clones, 90% to 95% seen only once; the top ten take approximately 2.1%. Overall study findings and caveats: Seropositive status at baseline applied to only a handful of AZD1222 recipients. Most donors were white British and more were female, and clonal diversity was possibly underestimated. In all cases, repertoires were sampled only after the peak T cell response.

This sequence was found in an adult in good health. The chain carries TRBV7-9 and TRBJ1-2, with D maybe TRBD1 (6 bases). The sample consisted of peripheral blood, taken on day 0 of AZD1222 vaccination. CDR3 region: CASRLDSNYGYTF. In nucleotides, the CDR3 is TGTGCCAGCAGATTGGACAGCAACTATGGCTACACCTTC.